The 29 T cell receptor beta chains in this list originate from one sample, sequenced in a study of T cell changes during pregnancy in multiple sclerosis. Only in-frame clones appear in the TCRdb table, and some are missing; sequencing was by immunoSEQ multiplex PCR. Among approximately 51,000 clones listed, approximately 93% were seen once. The sample consisted of peripheral blood, taken in the second trimester of pregnancy. These receptors were collected from a female donor with multiple sclerosis, enrolled in a pregnancy study.

This chain connects TRBV27 to TRBJ2-1; D is ambiguous. CDR3 length equals 11 residues. V lost 8 bases and J lost 3, with 5 bases in between. The germline V gene encodes CDR1 MNHEY and CDR2 SMNVEV (reference sequence). The chain's CDR3 is CASGVYNEQFF. The CDR3 nucleotides are TGTGCCAGCGGAGTCTACAATGAGCAGTTCTTC.

The chain uses TRBV14 and TRBJ2-1; TRBD2 matches at 11 bases. The V gene's germline CDR1 is SGHDN and CDR2 FVKESK. CDR3 length: 15 amino acids. V lost 4 bases, J lost 13 bases, and 12 bases stayed unmatched. The CDR3 DNA reads as TGTGCCAGCAGCCTCGGGACTAGCGGTACGGTAACCCAGTTCTTC. Amino acids: CASSLGTSGTVTQFF. Together with reference TRBV14 and TRBJ2-1, the CDR3 gives the full variable domain: EAGVTQFPSHSVIEKGQTVTLRCDPISGHDNLYWYRRVMGKEIKFLLHFVKESKQDESGMPNNRFLAERTGGTYSTLKVQPAELEDSGVYFCASSLGTSGTVTQFFGPGTRLTVL.

As for this clone: A junction boundary mismatches the germline segment, possibly from a read error. This rearrangement joins TRBV29-1 to TRBJ2-7; D is possibly TRBD1 (5 bases). This CDR3 is 12 amino acids long. Germline V gives CDR1 SQVTM, CDR2 ANQGSEA. This CDR3 reads CSVESPETGRSF. The CDR3 DNA reads TGCAGCGTTGAAAGTCCCGAAACAGGCAGGAGCTTC.

Comments on this clone: Other DNA sequences of this sample code for an identical CDR3. This chain connects TRBV28 to TRBJ1-3; 7 positions match TRBD1. From germline, CDR1 is MDHEN and CDR2 SYDVKM. V lost 2 bases, J lost 2 bases, and 0 bases stayed unmatched. The CDR3 extends over 14 amino acids. The CDR3 nucleotides read TGTGCCAGCAGTTTACAGGGGGCTGGAAACACCATATATTTT. Translated, it gives CASSLQGAGNTIYF.

The rearrangement joins TRBV28 to TRBJ2-2, with 7 bases fitting TRBD2. CDR3 size: 13 residues. The germline V gene encodes CDR1 MDHEN and CDR2 SYDVKM. The V and J ends lost 8 bases and 0 bases, in that order; junction bases with no gene match: 0. DNA of the CDR3: TGTGCCAGCCGGGGGGCGAACACCGGGGAGCTGTTTTTT. Residues: CASRGANTGELFF.

This chain joins TRBV7-9 and TRBJ1-1; D remains ambiguous. CDR3 length: 12 amino acids. V was trimmed by 1 base and J by 7 bases, leaving 7 bases between them. Germline assignment: CDR1 SEHNR and CDR2 FQNEAQ (reference sequence). The CDR3 bases are TGTGCCAGCAGCTTAGTTGGACTTGAAGCTTTCTTT. Protein: CASSLVGLEAFF.

CDR3 sequence: CASSFFSGGRLAKNIQYF. In nucleotides, the CDR3 is TGTGCCAGCAGTTTCTTCTCGGGCGGGAGACTAGCCAAAAACATTCAGTACTTC. V usage is TRBV27 and J usage is TRBJ2-4; 7 bases map to TRBD2. The V gene's germline CDR1 is MNHEY and CDR2 SMNVEV (reference sequence). Trimming cost V 3 bases and J 0 bases; bases outside gene matches: 11. CDR3 length equals 18 residues.

J is TRBJ2-7 and V is TRBV18; TRBD2 agrees at 12 bases. J gave up 0 bases and V 2 bases, and 8 bases lay outside the gene matches. Germline loops: CDR1 KGHSH, CDR2 LQKENI. The CDR3 is 18 residues long. The CDR3 sequence: CASSPKTSGGPSSYEQYF. DNA for the CDR3: TGTGCCAGCTCACCAAAGACTAGCGGGGGTCCGAGCTCCTACGAGCAGTACTTC.

The rearrangement joins TRBV7-2 to TRBJ2-1, with TRBD1 as a possible D gene (6 bases). This CDR3 is 16 amino acids long. V was cut by 5 bases and J by 5 bases, with 19 bases left in between. Germline loops: CDR1 SGHTA, CDR2 FQGNSA. The CDR3 coding sequence is TGTGCCAGCAGCGTAGTTTCAACAGGGCCCAACAATGAGCAGTTCTTC. It encodes CASSVVSTGPNNEQFF.

The CDR3 spells CASSRRASNQPQHF. The CDR3 coding sequence is TGTGCCAGCAGCCGGAGGGCGAGCAATCAGCCCCAGCATTTT. V gene TRBV5-6 combines with J gene TRBJ1-5; D not resolved. The CDR3 loop spans 14 amino acids. Germline CDR1 reads SGHDT; CDR2 reads YYEEEE. Trimming took 4 bases from V and 1 from J, leaving 9 bases between them. Drawing the rest from reference TRBV5-6 and TRBJ1-5, the complete variable domain is DAGVTQSPTHLIKTRGQQVTLRCSPKSGHDTVSWYQQALGQGPQFIFQYYEEEERQRGNFPDRFSGHQFPNYSSELNVNALLLGDSALYLCASSRRASNQPQHFGDGTRLSIL.

The CDR3 region has the DNA TGTGCCATCAGTGAGGGACAGGACGTTAGCAATCAGCCCCAGCATTTT. Its translation: CAISEGQDVSNQPQHF. The gene calls are TRBV10-3 and TRBJ1-5; 7 bases agree with TRBD1. Germline trimming cut 2 bases from V and 0 bases from J; bases unmatched to any gene: 4. The CDR3 totals 16 residues. Germline CDR1 is ENHRY and CDR2 is SYGVKD.

This sequence joins TRBV4-1 and TRBJ2-3; TRBD2 agrees at 8 bases. From germline, CDR1 is MGHRA and CDR2 YSYEKL. J was trimmed by 3 bases and V by 3 bases; bases with no gene match: 14. The CDR3 contains 18 residues. The CDR3 sequence is CASSQPFGRGGGTDTQYF. As DNA, the CDR3 is TGCGCCAGCAGCCAGCCCTTCGGTCGGGGGGGTGGTACAGATACGCAGTATTTT.

V usage is TRBV28 and J usage is TRBJ1-5; TRBD1 matches 7 bases. CDR3 length equals 16 residues. Germline V gene data show CDR1 as MDHEN and CDR2 as SYDVKM. V dropped 4 bases and J dropped 4; count of bases not matched to a gene: 10. CDR3 DNA sequence: TGTGCCAGCAGTTCGCTCTACCGGGACAGAAATCAGCCCCAGCATTTT. It specifies CASSSLYRDRNQPQHF.

The chain is built from TRBV7-2 and TRBJ1-4; TRBD1 agrees at 9 bases. The CDR3 sequence is 14 residues long. Looked up from germline, CDR1 is SGHTA and CDR2 is FQGNSA. V lost 5 bases to trimming and J lost 8 bases; unmatched junction nucleotides: 6. CDR3 in amino acids: CASSPGQGGEKLFF. Here the CDR3 DNA reads TGTGCCAGCAGCCCGGGACAGGGTGGGGAAAAACTGTTTTTT.

The V call is TRBV7-9, the J call TRBJ1-2, with a weak D call TRBD1 (5 bases). CDR3 length: 14 amino acids. Trimming took 4 bases from V and 0 from J, leaving 9 bases between them. Germline V gives CDR1 SEHNR, CDR2 FQNEAQ (reference sequence). The CDR3 coding sequence is TGTGCCAGCAGCTCGGGGACTCCTAACTATGGCTACACCTTC. Translated: CASSSGTPNYGYTF.

This clone was seen just once. This rearrangement joins TRBV9 to TRBJ2-1; 9 bases align to TRBD2. The J segment lost 4 bases and the V segment lost 2 bases, leaving 4 bases of the junction unmatched. The CDR3 spans 15 residues. Germline lookup yields CDR1 SGDLS and CDR2 YYNGEE. The CDR3 reads CASSVQAGGYNEQFF. CDR3 in DNA: TGTGCCAGCAGCGTTCAAGCGGGAGGTTACAATGAGCAGTTCTTC.

The chain combines TRBV2 with TRBJ1-1, with 8 bases fitting TRBD1. CDR3 size: 14 residues. Per the germline V gene, CDR1 is SNHLY and CDR2 is FYNNEI. V lost 6 bases to trimming and J lost 5 bases; unmatched junction nucleotides: 8. In DNA form, the CDR3 reads TGTGCCAGCAGAACTCAGGGGGCGAGAACTGAAGCTTTCTTT. Protein: CASRTQGARTEAFF.

The chain combines TRBV6-5 with TRBJ2-5; maybe TRBD2 (6 bases). The ends were cut back, 6 bases at V and 3 bases at J, with 14 bases in the middle. Germline CDR1 is MNHEY and CDR2 is SVGAGI. The CDR3 covers 14 residues. CDR3: CASSQDYQEETQYF. The CDR3 coding sequence is TGTGCCAGCAGCCAGGACTATCAGGAAGAGACCCAGTACTTC.

The gene calls are TRBV6-1 and TRBJ1-1; D gene uncertain. There are 15 residues in the CDR3. Germline V gene sequence: CDR1 MNHNS, CDR2 SASEGT. V lost 7 bases to trimming and J lost 1 base, with 16 bases between them. The CDR3 coding sequence is TGTGCCAGCATTCCAGGAGGACGGACGAACACTGAAGCTTTCTTT. Amino acids: CASIPGGRTNTEAFF.

The genes are TRBV7-2 and TRBJ2-5; D not certain. V lost 3 bases, J lost 5 bases, and 13 bases lay in between. This CDR3 comprises 14 residues. The germline CDR1 and CDR2 sequences are SGHTA and FQGNSA. The CDR3 spells CASSFSSLRETQYF. The DNA of the CDR3 is TGTGCCAGCAGCTTTTCCTCTTTACGGGAGACCCAGTACTTC.

The J gene is TRBJ2-1, the V gene TRBV5-1; TRBD2 matches 9 bases. The CDR3 has 16 amino acids. J lost 3 bases, V lost 0 bases, and 4 bases had no gene match. CDR1 is SGHRS and CDR2 is YFSETQ in the germline V gene. In DNA form, the CDR3 reads TGCGCCAGCAGCTTGGGTGGACTAGCGAACTACAATGAGCAGTTCTTC. Its translation is CASSLGGLANYNEQFF.

CDR3 nucleotides: TGTGCCACCAGCAGAGATCAAGGGGCGCCCTACGAGCAGTACTTC. It yields the protein CATSRDQGAPYEQYF. The V gene is TRBV15, the J gene TRBJ2-7; D is possibly TRBD1 (5 bases). Germline V lookup: CDR1 LNHNV, CDR2 YYDKDF (reference sequence). The CDR3 spans 15 residues. V lost 0 bases and J 2 bases, leaving 11 bases between the germline ends.

This clone was observed once. This chain uses TRBV9 with TRBJ2-2, with 7 bases identical to TRBD1. CDR3 size: 17 residues. With V trimmed by 4 bases and J by 1 base, 10 bases remained unmatched. CDR1 SGDLS and CDR2 YYNGEE come from the germline V gene. CDR3 loop: CASSITPGQMNTGELFF. CDR3 nucleotide sequence: TGTGCCAGCAGCATCACCCCGGGACAGATGAACACCGGGGAGCTGTTTTTT.

This clone was counted a few times. The V and J genes are TRBV7-9 and TRBJ1-2; D unclear. Germline V gene sequence: CDR1 SEHNR, CDR2 FQNEAQ (reference sequence). The CDR3 contains 14 residues. V shed 3 bases and J shed 0 bases, with 8 bases lying between them. The CDR3 DNA follows: TGTGCCAGCAGCTTCACCCAGGCTAACTATGGCTACACCTTC. The encoded protein is CASSFTQANYGYTF.

The chain employs TRBV5-4 and TRBJ2-1; 9 bases match TRBD2. Germline V CDR1 and CDR2: SGHNT, YYREEE (reference sequence). The CDR3 sequence is 15 residues long. The ends lost 1 base at V and 5 bases at J; junction bases unmatched: 4. CDR3 in amino acids: CASSLSAGGNNEQFF. The DNA for the CDR3 is TGTGCCAGCAGCTTGTCAGCGGGAGGCAACAATGAGCAGTTCTTC. The variable domain in full, completed from reference TRBV5-4 and TRBJ2-1, reads ETGVTQSPTHLIKTRGQQVTLRCSSQSGHNTVSWYQQALGQGPQFIFQYYREEENGRGNFPPRFSGLQFPNYSSELNVNALELDDSALYLCASSLSAGGNNEQFFGPGTRLTVL.

The genes are TRBV4-3 and TRBJ2-1; TRBD2 matches 7 bases. This CDR3 contains 15 residues. V lost 0 bases, J lost 5 bases, and 4 bases stayed unmatched. Germline assignment: CDR1 LGHNA and CDR2 YSLEER. The CDR3 DNA reads as TGCGCCAGCAGCCAAGAGGGTCTAGCGGACAATGAGCAGTTCTTC. Its translation: CASSQEGLADNEQFF.

This sequence joins TRBV2 and TRBJ2-2; 8 bases line up with TRBD2. V trimming: 7 bases; J trimming: 4 bases; junction bases outside the gene matches: 11. Germline V gives CDR1 SNHLY, CDR2 FYNNEI. CDR3 length equals 16 residues. CDR3 in amino acids: CASKLGTSGVTGELFF. CDR3 nucleotides: TGTGCCAGCAAGCTTGGAACTAGCGGAGTCACCGGGGAGCTGTTTTTT.

This chain links TRBV6-5 with TRBJ2-1; TRBD1 matches at 9 bases. With V trimmed by 6 bases and J by 7 bases, 4 bases remained unmatched. The CDR3 runs to 13 residues. Per the germline V gene, CDR1 is MNHEY and CDR2 is SVGAGI. The CDR3 is CASRGQGWNEQFF. CDR3 sequence (DNA): TGTGCCAGCAGGGGACAGGGTTGGAATGAGCAGTTCTTC.

The chain couples TRBV7-9 to TRBJ2-2, with D possibly being TRBD1 (6 bases). The CDR3 sequence is 19 residues long. The V end was cut by 3 bases, the J end by 5 bases, with 25 bases between. Germline V gives CDR1 SEHNR, CDR2 FQNEAQ (reference sequence). The CDR3 coding sequence is TGTGCCAGCAGCTTTATCCAGGGGACCGGGCGCCCTTGGACCGGGGAGCTGTTTTTT. Residues: CASSFIQGTGRPWTGELFF.